A single sample is the source of the 21 T cell receptor beta chains below, sequenced in a study of OX40 agonist ivuxolimab in advanced cancers. Generated by immunoSEQ multiplex PCR, the TCRdb table keeps only in-frame clones and is missing some. The sample includes 45,000 to 55,000 clones, around 84% seen only once; the top ten take roughly 1.1%. This specimen was CD4+ or CD8+ T cells sorted from blood, taken in a trial of the OX40 agonist ivuxolimab. The receptor set was obtained from an adult with an advanced solid tumor such as melanoma, head and neck, liver or kidney cancer.

The V and J genes are TRBV5-4 and TRBJ1-2; unclear D gene. Deletions cut 3 bases from V and 7 bases from J, with 13 bases between. Germline lookup yields CDR1 SGHNT and CDR2 YYREEE (reference sequence). CDR3 length equals 13 residues. This chain's CDR3 is CASSSLMGGGYTF. The CDR3 DNA reads as TGTGCCAGCAGCTCCTTGATGGGAGGTGGCTACACCTTC.

The chain recombines TRBV7-6 with TRBJ1-1; D is possibly TRBD1 (5 bases). V lost 5 bases, J lost 3 bases, and 16 bases lay in between. From germline, CDR1 is SGHVS and CDR2 FNYEAQ. The CDR3 has 15 amino acids. The CDR3 DNA reads as TGTGCCAGCAGCCTCTCGGGGCCCTGGGACACTGAAGCTTTCTTT. It encodes CASSLSGPWDTEAFF.

Remarks on this clone: The junction differs from germline at one of its ends, possibly a read error. The chain employs TRBV7-7 and TRBJ2-3; possible D gene TRBD2, 7 bases. This CDR3 region has 15 residues. Germline CDR1 reads SSHAT; CDR2 reads FNYEAQ (reference sequence). The CDR3 is CASSLGGANTDTQYF. The CDR3 DNA sequence: TGTGCTAGCAGCTTAGGGGGGGCCAACACAGATACGCAGTATTTT.

The V and J genes are TRBV28 and TRBJ2-2; D unclear. Trimming took off 7 bases at V and 6 bases at J, with 6 bases between the two ends. In germline, CDR1 is MDHEN, CDR2 SYDVKM. The CDR3 has 11 residues. This chain's CDR3 is CASKVPGELFF. DNA for the CDR3: TGTGCCAGCAAGGTACCCGGGGAGCTGTTTTTT.

This clone was seen a few times. The chain is built from TRBV11-2 and TRBJ2-7; D gene unclear. Germline V gives CDR1 SGHAT, CDR2 FQNNGV. The CDR3 extends over 15 amino acids. V lost 0 bases, J lost 3 bases, and 12 bases lay in between. CDR3 amino acids: CASSLDIGSNYEQYF. The CDR3 nucleotides are TGTGCCAGCAGCTTAGATATAGGGTCCAACTACGAGCAGTACTTC.

The rearrangement uses TRBV9 and TRBJ2-7; 7 bases are a match to TRBD2. This CDR3 has 15 residues. The junction had 7 bases not matched to a gene; V was cut back by 0 bases and J by 4 bases. The germline CDR1 and CDR2 sequences are SGDLS and YYNGEE. CDR3 loop: CASSVGEGGSYEQYF. As DNA, the CDR3 is TGTGCCAGCAGCGTAGGCGAGGGAGGGAGTTACGAGCAGTACTTC.

The chain combines TRBV7-6 with TRBJ2-5; 10 nucleotides match TRBD2. V was pared by 0 bases and J by 9 bases, with 10 bases of the junction left unmatched. This CDR3 is built from 16 residues. CDR1 SGHVS and CDR2 FNYEAQ come from the germline V gene. The CDR3 loop reads CASSLAHRTSGEAQYF. In DNA, the CDR3 is TGTGCCAGCAGCTTAGCGCATAGGACTAGCGGTGAGGCCCAGTACTTC.

This clone was counted a single time. The CDR3 DNA follows: TGTGCCAGCAGCTTAACGGGGGGGACGAGAATACAGGCTTTCTTT. It encodes CASSLTGGTRIQAFF. The rearrangement links TRBV7-3 to TRBJ1-1, with D perhaps matching TRBD1 (5 bases). Looked up from germline, CDR1 is SGHTA and CDR2 is FQGTGA. V lost 0 bases and J 11 bases, leaving 19 bases between the germline ends. This CDR3 has 15 amino acids.

The chain uses TRBV10-3 and TRBJ2-5, with D unclear. Germline V gene sequence: CDR1 ENHRY, CDR2 SYGVKD. The CDR3 covers 13 residues. Deletions cut 3 bases from V and 1 base from J, with 6 bases between. In DNA, the CDR3 is TGTGCCATCAGTGACCCCGTCCAAGAGACCCAGTACTTC. This codes for CAISDPVQETQYF.

The chain couples TRBV1 to TRBJ2-6. TRBV1 is shown as a pseudogene. The CDR3 sequence is 15 residues long. CDR3 protein: CTSRRAQSRANVLTF. CDR3 sequence (DNA): TGCACCAGCAGGCGTGCACAAAGTCGGGCCAACGTCCTGACTTTC.

CDR3 residues: CASSQDDKTYTDTQYF. The DNA of the CDR3 is TGCGCCAGCAGCCAAGACGACAAAACCTACACAGATACGCAGTATTTT. This chain uses TRBV4-3 with TRBJ2-3; no clear D. Looked up from germline, CDR1 is LGHNA and CDR2 is YSLEER. Trimming removed 0 bases from V and 2 bases from J, with 12 bases in between. The CDR3 has 16 residues.

The chain carries TRBV10-1 and TRBJ2-1; D remains unclear. V lost 3 bases, J lost 4 bases, and 4 bases lay in between. This CDR3 has 12 residues. Per the germline V gene, CDR1 is WNHNN and CDR2 is SYGVQD (reference sequence). The CDR3 nucleotides are TGCGCCAGCAGTGATCAGTACAATGAGCAGTTCTTC. Translating it yields CASSDQYNEQFF.

Turning to this clone: Other DNA sequences in this sample translate to the same CDR3. The chain has TRBV9 and TRBJ2-3; D uncertain. Germline loops: CDR1 SGDLS, CDR2 YYNGEE. The CDR3 is 13 residues long. V was pared by 0 bases and J by 1 base, with 3 bases between. The CDR3 reads CASSVDGTDTQYF. CDR3 bases: TGTGCCAGCAGCGTAGATGGCACAGATACGCAGTATTTT. The full variable domain, in which reference TRBV9 and TRBJ2-3 provide the parts outside the CDR3, is DSGVTQTPKHLITATGQRVTLRCSPRSGDLSVYWYQQSLDQGLQFLIQYYNGEERAKGNILERFSAQQFPDLHSELNLSSLELGDSALYFCASSVDGTDTQYFGPGTRLTVL.

V and J are TRBV5-1 and TRBJ2-2, with D uncertain. This CDR3 has 15 amino acids. Trimming shortened V by 4 bases and J by 1 base, and 11 bases separated the two germline ends. Germline CDR1 and CDR2: SGHRS and YFSETQ. CDR3 in amino acids: CASSVGIGNTGELFF. CDR3 bases: TGCGCCAGCAGCGTTGGGATAGGGAACACCGGGGAGCTGTTTTTT.

The chain recombines TRBV5-1 with TRBJ1-1; D not certain. This CDR3 contains 14 residues. The germline gives CDR1 SGHRS, CDR2 YFSETQ. V lost 0 bases and J 0 bases, leaving 6 bases between the germline ends. DNA of the CDR3: TGCGCCAGCAGCTTGGCCAGTATGAACACTGAAGCTTTCTTT. As protein: CASSLASMNTEAFF.

This rearrangement joins TRBV27 to TRBJ1-5; D is unresolved. The V gene's germline CDR1 is MNHEY and CDR2 SMNVEV (reference sequence). The CDR3 loop spans 16 amino acids. Trimming stripped 0 bases from V and 2 bases from J, with 11 bases between. Here the CDR3 reads CASSLSGKLGNQPQHF. The CDR3 DNA reads TGTGCCAGCAGTTTATCAGGGAAGTTAGGCAATCAGCCCCAGCATTTT.

This rearrangement joins TRBV6-1 to TRBJ2-7; TRBD1 agrees at 8 bases. Germline lookup yields CDR1 MNHNS and CDR2 SASEGT. V gave up 1 base and J gave up 2 bases; unmatched junction bases: 4. The CDR3 consists of 15 residues. As DNA, the CDR3 is TGTGCCAGCAGTGAAGTGCAGGGGGCAACCTACGAGCAGTACTTC. Translation: CASSEVQGATYEQYF.

V gene TRBV7-9 combines with J gene TRBJ2-5, with D possibly TRBD1 on 6 matching bases. Between the trimmed V and J ends, which lost 2 bases and 5 bases, there was a span of 15 bases. The germline V gene has CDR1 SEHNR and CDR2 FQNEAQ (reference sequence). The CDR3 runs to 15 residues. This CDR3 is CASSLRRGVRETQYF. In DNA, the CDR3 is TGTGCCAGCAGCTTACGCAGGGGCGTTCGCGAGACCCAGTACTTC.

This chain connects TRBV6-5 to TRBJ1-1; perhaps TRBD1 as D (5 bases). V lost 6 bases to trimming and J lost 1 base, with 15 bases between them. CDR1 and CDR2 from the germline V gene are MNHEY and SVGAGI. The CDR3 sequence is 15 residues long. Written as DNA, the CDR3 is TGTGCCAGCAGACCTCCGACAGTGGCGAACACTGAAGCTTTCTTT. Its protein product is CASRPPTVANTEAFF.

The chain is built from TRBV7-2 and TRBJ2-7; 9 bases fit TRBD1. J lost 3 bases, V lost 3 bases, and 3 bases had no gene match. Germline V gene data show CDR1 as SGHTA and CDR2 as FQGNSA. CDR3 length: 14 residues. The CDR3 sequence is CASSFTGGGYEQYF. CDR3 DNA: TGTGCCAGCAGCTTTACAGGGGGCGGCTACGAGCAGTACTTC.

The chain is built from TRBV15 and TRBJ2-3; a weak D match, TRBD1 (6 bases). The CDR3 totals 16 residues. V was cut by 4 bases and J by 1 base, with 15 bases left in between. CDR1 is LNHNV and CDR2 is YYDKDF in the germline V gene (reference sequence). The DNA of the CDR3 is TGTGCCACCAGCAAGCAACAGGGAGCGGGCACAGATACGCAGTATTTT. It codes for CATSKQQGAGTDTQYF.